This TCR beta chain was recorded in a study of neurological immune-mediated disorders. Study-wide findings and caveats: Subjects shared no identical expanded-clone CDR3 amino acid sequences, suggesting private TCR-beta repertoires in all groups.

In germline, CDR1 is SGDLS, CDR2 YYNGEE. There are 14 residues in the CDR3. V gave up 0 bases and J gave up 1 base, with 7 bases separating them. This clonotype was counted many times. Its cognate antigen is unknown. The team produced cDNA through 5'RACE using 10-nucleotide random UMIs. The yield of each sequencing run was over 170 million TCR-beta sequences from 15-18 subjects. Via MiXCR, TCRdb re-called the 5' RACE reads, giving one row per CDR3 protein. This table holds around 20,000 distinct CDR3 sequences, approximately 26% found once. The study built unsorted libraries from 2 million PBMCs kept at -80 C.

The material sequenced was PBMCs. The gene calls are TRBV9 and TRBJ1-1; D is undetermined. This TCR derives from a man aged 45-60 years with HTLV-1-associated myelopathy (HAM/TSP). In DNA form, the CDR3 reads TGTGCCAGCAGCGTAGCTGGACCGAACACTGAAGCTTTCTTT. It yields the protein CASSVAGPNTEAFF. Filled out from reference TRBV9 and TRBJ1-1, the complete variable domain reads DSGVTQTPKHLITATGQRVTLRCSPRSGDLSVYWYQQSLDQGLQFLIQYYNGEERAKGNILERFSAQQFPDLHSELNLSSLELGDSALYFCASSVAGPNTEAFFGQGTRLTVV.